Here is one T cell receptor beta chain with its context. This entry is derived from a study of STAT5B mutations in CD4+ large granular lymphocyte leukemia. Original methodology: Lowest detectable productive clonotype frequency was 2.59 x 10-5. Only in-frame clones appear in the TCRdb table, and some are missing; sequencing was by immunoSEQ multiplex PCR. The DNA was the basis for D and trimming; V, J and clone size are from that table. The table lists roughly 25,000 clones, about 79% of them singletons, with 8% to 10% in the top ten. Sequencing was done on a sample of CD4+ T cells from blood buffy coats. The receptor was isolated from a human donor in good health.

The CDR3 spells CASSLGDRDKAEQYV. The CDR3, as DNA: TGTGCCAGCAGCTTAGGGGACAGGGATAAAGCCGAGCAGTACGTC. The genes are TRBV7-3 and TRBJ2-7; 9 positions match TRBD1. This CDR3 contains 15 residues. Germline V gives CDR1 SGHTA, CDR2 FQGTGA. V lost 2 bases to trimming and J lost 6 bases; unmatched junction nucleotides: 8.